The T cell receptor beta chain described here comes from a study of cytomegalovirus exposure and HLA in healthy donors. Regarding the study as a whole: A previous analysis found most TCR beta V segments productive roughly 87% or roughly 30% of the time.

Regarding this clone: Its antigen is not known.

60 Vbeta and 13 Jbeta primers were used in PCR. Sequencing used immunoSEQ multiplex PCR; TCRdb keeps in-frame clones, though not all of them. The sample shows about 180,000 clones, roughly 78% of them seen only once. The CDR3 length is 15 residues. Per germline, CDR1 SGHTA and CDR2 FQGTGA. Trimming took off 2 bases at V and 0 bases at J, with 5 bases between the two ends. The material sequenced was PBMCs. The genes are TRBV7-3 and TRBJ2-6; D is ambiguous. The clonotype was recovered from a woman aged 40 to 55 in good health and CMV-seronegative. The CDR3 sequence is CASSLQVSGANVLTF. CDR3 DNA sequence: TGTGCCAGCAGCTTACAGGTCTCTGGGGCCAACGTCCTGACTTTC.